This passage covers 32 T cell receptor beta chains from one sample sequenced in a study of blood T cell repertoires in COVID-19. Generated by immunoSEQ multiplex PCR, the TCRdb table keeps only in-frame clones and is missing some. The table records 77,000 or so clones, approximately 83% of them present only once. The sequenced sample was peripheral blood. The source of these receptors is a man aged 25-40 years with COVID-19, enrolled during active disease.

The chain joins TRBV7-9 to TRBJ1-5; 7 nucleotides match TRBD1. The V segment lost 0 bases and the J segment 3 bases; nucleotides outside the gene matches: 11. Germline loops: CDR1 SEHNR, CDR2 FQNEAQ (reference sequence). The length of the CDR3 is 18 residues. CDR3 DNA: TGTGCCAGCAGCTTAGCCCGGACAGGCCTAGGTTCCAATCAGCCCCAGCATTTT. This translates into CASSLARTGLGSNQPQHF.

The CDR3 DNA follows: TGTGCCAGCAGCCAATCAGGTGAGCAGTTCTTC. Protein product: CASSQSGEQFF. The chain recombines TRBV11-2 with TRBJ2-1; D is unresolved. The germline gives CDR1 SGHAT, CDR2 FQNNGV. The V gene lost 5 bases and the J gene lost 9 bases, with 8 bases spanning the gap. The CDR3 has 11 amino acids. The variable domain in full, completed from reference TRBV11-2 and TRBJ2-1, reads EAGVAQSPRYKIIEKRQSVAFWCNPISGHATLYWYQQILGQGPKLLIQFQNNGVVDDSQLPKDRFSAERLKGVDSTLKIQPAKLEDSAVYLCASSQSGEQFFGPGTRLTVL.

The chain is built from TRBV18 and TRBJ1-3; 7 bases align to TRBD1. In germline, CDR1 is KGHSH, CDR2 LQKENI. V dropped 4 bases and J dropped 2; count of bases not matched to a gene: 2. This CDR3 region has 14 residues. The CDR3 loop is CASSLGTAGNTIYF. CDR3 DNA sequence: TGTGCCAGCTCACTTGGGACAGCTGGAAACACCATATATTTT.

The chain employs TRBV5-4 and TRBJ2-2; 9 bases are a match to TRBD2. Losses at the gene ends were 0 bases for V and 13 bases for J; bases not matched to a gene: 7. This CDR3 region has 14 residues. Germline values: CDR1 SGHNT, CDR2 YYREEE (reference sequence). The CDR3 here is CASSLGVRREGLFF. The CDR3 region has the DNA TGTGCCAGCAGCTTGGGGGTCAGGCGGGAGGGGCTGTTTTTT.

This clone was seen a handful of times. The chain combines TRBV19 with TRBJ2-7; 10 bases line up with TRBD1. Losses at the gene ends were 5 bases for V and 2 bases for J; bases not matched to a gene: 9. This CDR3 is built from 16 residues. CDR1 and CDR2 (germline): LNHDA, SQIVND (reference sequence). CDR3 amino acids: CASSLKLGTGAYEQYF. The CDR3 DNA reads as TGTGCCAGTAGTCTCAAACTCGGGACAGGGGCCTACGAGCAGTACTTC.

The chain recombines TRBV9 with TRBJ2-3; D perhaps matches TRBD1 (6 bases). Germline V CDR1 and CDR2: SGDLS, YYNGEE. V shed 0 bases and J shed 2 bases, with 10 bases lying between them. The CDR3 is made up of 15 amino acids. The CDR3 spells CASSVGGGNTDTQYF. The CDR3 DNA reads TGTGCCAGCAGCGTAGGAGGGGGAAACACAGATACGCAGTATTTT.

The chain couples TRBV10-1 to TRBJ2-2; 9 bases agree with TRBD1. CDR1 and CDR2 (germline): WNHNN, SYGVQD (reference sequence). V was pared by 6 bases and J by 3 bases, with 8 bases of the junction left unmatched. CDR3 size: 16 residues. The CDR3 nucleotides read TGCGCCAGCAGACCGACAGGGGGGTCGGACACCGGGGAGCTGTTTTTT. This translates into CASRPTGGSDTGELFF.

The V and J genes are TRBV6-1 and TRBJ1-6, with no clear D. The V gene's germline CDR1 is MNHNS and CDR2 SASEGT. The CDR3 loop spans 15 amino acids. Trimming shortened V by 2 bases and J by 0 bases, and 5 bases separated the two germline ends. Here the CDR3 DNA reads TGTGCCAGCAGTGAAATTAGCTCCTATAATTCACCCCTCCACTTT. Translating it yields CASSEISSYNSPLHF.

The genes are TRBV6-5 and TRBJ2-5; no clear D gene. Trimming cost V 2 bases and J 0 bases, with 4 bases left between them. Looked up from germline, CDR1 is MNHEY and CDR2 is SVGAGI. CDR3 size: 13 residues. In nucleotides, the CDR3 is TGTGCCAGCAGTTACAGCCACCAAGAGACCCAGTACTTC. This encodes CASSYSHQETQYF.

CDR3 residues: CASSPLGLANRYNEQFF. As DNA, the CDR3 is TGTGCCAGCAGCCCGTTGGGACTAGCGAACAGATACAATGAGCAGTTCTTC. The V and J genes are TRBV28 and TRBJ2-1; 10 nucleotides agree with TRBD2. This CDR3 contains 17 residues. The trim removed 6 bases at V and 4 bases at J, leaving 12 bases unmatched. Germline CDR1 is MDHEN and CDR2 is SYDVKM.

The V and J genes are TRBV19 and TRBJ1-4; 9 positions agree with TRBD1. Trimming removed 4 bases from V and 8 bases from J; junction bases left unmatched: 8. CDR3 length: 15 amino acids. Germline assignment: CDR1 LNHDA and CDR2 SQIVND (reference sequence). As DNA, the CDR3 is TGTGCCAGTAGTAGTCTCGGGACAGGGAACGAAAAACTGTTTTTT. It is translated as CASSSLGTGNEKLFF.

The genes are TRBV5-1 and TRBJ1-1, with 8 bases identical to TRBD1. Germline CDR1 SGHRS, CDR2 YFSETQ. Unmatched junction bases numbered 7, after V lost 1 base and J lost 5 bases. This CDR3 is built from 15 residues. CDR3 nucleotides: TGCGCCAGCAGCTTGCAGGGGGCGATGGGGACTGAAGCTTTCTTT. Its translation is CASSLQGAMGTEAFF.

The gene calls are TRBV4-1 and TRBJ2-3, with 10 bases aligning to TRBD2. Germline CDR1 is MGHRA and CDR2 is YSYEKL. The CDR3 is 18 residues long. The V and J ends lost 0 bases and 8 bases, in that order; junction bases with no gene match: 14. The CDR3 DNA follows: TGCGCCAGCAGCCAAGATCACCTAGCGGGAGCCTCCGGGGGTACGCAGTATTTT. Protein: CASSQDHLAGASGGTQYF.

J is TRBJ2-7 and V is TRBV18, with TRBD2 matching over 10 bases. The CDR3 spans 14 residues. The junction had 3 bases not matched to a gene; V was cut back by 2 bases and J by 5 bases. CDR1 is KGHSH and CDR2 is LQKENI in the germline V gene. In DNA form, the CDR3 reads TGTGCCAGCTCACCATCTAGCGGGAGCCACGAGCAGTACTTC. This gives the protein CASSPSSGSHEQYF.

CDR3 bases: TGTGCCAGCAGCTTCGCAGATACGCAGTATTTT. Amino acid sequence: CASSFADTQYF. The chain joins TRBV5-4 to TRBJ2-3; D remains ambiguous. The CDR3 length is 11 residues. V lost 2 bases and J lost 4, with 2 bases in between. Per the germline V gene, CDR1 is SGHNT and CDR2 is YYREEE (reference sequence). Together with reference TRBV5-4 and TRBJ2-3, the CDR3 gives the full variable domain: ETGVTQSPTHLIKTRGQQVTLRCSSQSGHNTVSWYQQALGQGPQFIFQYYREEENGRGNFPPRFSGLQFPNYSSELNVNALELDDSALYLCASSFADTQYFGPGTRLTVL.

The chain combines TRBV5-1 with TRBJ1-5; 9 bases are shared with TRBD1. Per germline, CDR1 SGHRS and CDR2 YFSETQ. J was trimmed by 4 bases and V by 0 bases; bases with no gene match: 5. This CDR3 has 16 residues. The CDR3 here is CASSLGGTGSNQPQHF. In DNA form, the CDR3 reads TGCGCCAGCAGCTTGGGCGGGACAGGGAGTAATCAGCCCCAGCATTTT.

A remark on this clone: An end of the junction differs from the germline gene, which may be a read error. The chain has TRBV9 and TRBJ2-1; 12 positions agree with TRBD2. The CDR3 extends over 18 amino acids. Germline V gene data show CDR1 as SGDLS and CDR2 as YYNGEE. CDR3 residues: CANSVGLAGMRSYNEQFF. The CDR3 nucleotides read TGTGCCAACAGCGTCGGACTAGCGGGAATGAGGTCCTACAATGAGCAGTTCTTC.

The CDR3 here is CSVHDYTEAFF. DNA of the CDR3: TGCAGCGTACATGATTACACTGAAGCTTTCTTT. This rearrangement joins TRBV29-1 to TRBJ1-1, with unresolved D. In germline, CDR1 is SQVTM, CDR2 ANQGSEA. The CDR3 consists of 11 residues. V lost 6 bases, J lost 3 bases, and 8 bases lay in between.

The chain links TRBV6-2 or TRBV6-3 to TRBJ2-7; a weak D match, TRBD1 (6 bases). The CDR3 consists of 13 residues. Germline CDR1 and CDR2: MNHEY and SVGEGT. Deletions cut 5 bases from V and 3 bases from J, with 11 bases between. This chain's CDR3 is CASSRQDNYEQYF. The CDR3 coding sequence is TGTGCCAGCAGTCGACAGGACAACTACGAGCAGTACTTC.

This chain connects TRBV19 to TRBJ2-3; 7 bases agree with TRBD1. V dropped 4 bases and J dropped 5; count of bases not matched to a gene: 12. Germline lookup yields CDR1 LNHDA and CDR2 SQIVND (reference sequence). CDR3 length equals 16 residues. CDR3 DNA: TGTGCCAGTAGTACCCTGGACAGGTCCCAGGGAGATACGCAGTATTTT. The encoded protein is CASSTLDRSQGDTQYF.

The CDR3 coding sequence is TGTGCCATCTCCCGCGACAGTCCCGTGGAAGCTTTCTTT. This gives the protein CAISRDSPVEAFF. The J gene is TRBJ1-1, the V gene TRBV10-3; D is perhaps TRBD1 (5 bases). The germline V gene has CDR1 ENHRY and CDR2 SYGVKD. Trimming pared 8 bases from V and 8 bases from J, leaving 18 bases between. This CDR3 spans 13 amino acids.

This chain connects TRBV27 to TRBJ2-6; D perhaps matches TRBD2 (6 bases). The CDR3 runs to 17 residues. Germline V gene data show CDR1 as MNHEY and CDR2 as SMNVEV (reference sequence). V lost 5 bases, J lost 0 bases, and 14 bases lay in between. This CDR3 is CASSRDFRSSGANVLTF. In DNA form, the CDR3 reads TGTGCCAGCAGTCGGGACTTCCGTAGCTCTGGGGCCAACGTCCTGACTTTC.

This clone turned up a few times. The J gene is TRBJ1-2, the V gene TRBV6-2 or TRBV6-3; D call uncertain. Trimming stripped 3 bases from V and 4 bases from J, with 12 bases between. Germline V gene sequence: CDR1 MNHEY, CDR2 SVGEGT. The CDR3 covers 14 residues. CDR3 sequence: CASSYGQASYGYTF. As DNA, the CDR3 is TGTGCCAGCAGTTATGGGCAGGCCTCCTATGGCTACACCTTC.

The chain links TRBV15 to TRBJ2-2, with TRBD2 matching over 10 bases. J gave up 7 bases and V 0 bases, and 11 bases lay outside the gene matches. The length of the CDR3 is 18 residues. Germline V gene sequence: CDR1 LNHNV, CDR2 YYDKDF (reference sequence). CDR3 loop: CATSRDPRLAGVNGELFF. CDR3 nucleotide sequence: TGTGCCACCAGCAGAGACCCTCGGCTAGCGGGAGTGAACGGGGAGCTGTTTTTT. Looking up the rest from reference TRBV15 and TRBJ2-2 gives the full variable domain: DAMVIQNPRYQVTQFGKPVTLSCSQTLNHNVMYWYQQKSSQAPKLLFHYYDKDFNNEADTPDNFQSRRPNTSFCFLDIRSPGLGDTAMYLCATSRDPRLAGVNGELFFGEGSRLTVL.

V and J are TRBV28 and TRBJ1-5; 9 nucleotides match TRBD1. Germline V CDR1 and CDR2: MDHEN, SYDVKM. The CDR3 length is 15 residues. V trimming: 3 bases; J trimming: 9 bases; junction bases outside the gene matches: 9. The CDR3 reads CASSFRTGAVRPQHF. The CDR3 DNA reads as TGTGCCAGCAGTTTCAGGACAGGGGCCGTGAGGCCCCAGCATTTT.

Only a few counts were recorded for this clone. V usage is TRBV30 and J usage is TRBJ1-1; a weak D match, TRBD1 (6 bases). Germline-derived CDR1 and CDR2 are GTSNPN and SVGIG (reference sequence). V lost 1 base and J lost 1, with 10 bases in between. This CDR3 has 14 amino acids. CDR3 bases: TGTGCCTGGAGTGGGGGACACCCGAACACTGAAGCTTTCTTT. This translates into CAWSGGHPNTEAFF.

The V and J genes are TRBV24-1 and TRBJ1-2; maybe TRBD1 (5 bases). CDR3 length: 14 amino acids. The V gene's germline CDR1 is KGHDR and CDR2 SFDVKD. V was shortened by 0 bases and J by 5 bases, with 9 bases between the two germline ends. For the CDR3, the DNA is TGTGCCACCAGTGATTTGAATTCAGGGTATGGCTACACCTTC. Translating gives CATSDLNSGYGYTF.

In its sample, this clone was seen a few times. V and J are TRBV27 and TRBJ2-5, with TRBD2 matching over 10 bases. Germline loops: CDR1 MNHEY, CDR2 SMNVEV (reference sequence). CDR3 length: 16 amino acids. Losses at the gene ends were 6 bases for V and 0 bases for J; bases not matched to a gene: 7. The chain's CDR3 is CASRSASGGDQETQYF. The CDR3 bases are TGTGCCAGCAGATCCGCTAGCGGGGGAGACCAAGAGACCCAGTACTTC.

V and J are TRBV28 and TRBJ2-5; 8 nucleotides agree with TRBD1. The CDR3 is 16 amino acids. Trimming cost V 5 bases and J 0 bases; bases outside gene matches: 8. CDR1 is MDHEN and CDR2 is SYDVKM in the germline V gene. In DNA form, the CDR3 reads TGTGCCAGCAGTCCCCGGACAGGGTTGTACCAAGAGACCCAGTACTTC. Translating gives CASSPRTGLYQETQYF. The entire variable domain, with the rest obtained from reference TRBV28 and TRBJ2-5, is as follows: DVKVTQSSRYLVKRTGEKVFLECVQDMDHENMFWYRQDPGLGLRLIYFSYDVKMKEKGDIPEGYSVSREKKERFSLILESASTNQTSMYLCASSPRTGLYQETQYFGPGTRLLVL.

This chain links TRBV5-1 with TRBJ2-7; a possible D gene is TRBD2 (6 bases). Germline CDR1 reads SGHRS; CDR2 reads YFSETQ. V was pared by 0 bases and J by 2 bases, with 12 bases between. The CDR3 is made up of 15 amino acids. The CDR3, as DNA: TGCGCCAGCAGCTTGGGGTCGGGGAGGCCCTACGAGCAGTACTTC. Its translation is CASSLGSGRPYEQYF.

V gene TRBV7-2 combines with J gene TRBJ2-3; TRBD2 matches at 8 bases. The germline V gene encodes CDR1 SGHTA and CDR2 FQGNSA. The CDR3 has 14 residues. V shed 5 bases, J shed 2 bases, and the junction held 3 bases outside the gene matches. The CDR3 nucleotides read TGTGCCAGCAGCCCTGGACTAGCCACAGATACGCAGTATTTT. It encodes CASSPGLATDTQYF.

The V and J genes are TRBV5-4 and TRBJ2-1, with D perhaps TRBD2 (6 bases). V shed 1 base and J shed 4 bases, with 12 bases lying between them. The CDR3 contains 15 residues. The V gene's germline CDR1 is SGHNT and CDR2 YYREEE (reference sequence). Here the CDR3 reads CASSLTIAEYNEQFF. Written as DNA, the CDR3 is TGTGCCAGCAGCTTGACGATAGCGGAATACAATGAGCAGTTCTTC.